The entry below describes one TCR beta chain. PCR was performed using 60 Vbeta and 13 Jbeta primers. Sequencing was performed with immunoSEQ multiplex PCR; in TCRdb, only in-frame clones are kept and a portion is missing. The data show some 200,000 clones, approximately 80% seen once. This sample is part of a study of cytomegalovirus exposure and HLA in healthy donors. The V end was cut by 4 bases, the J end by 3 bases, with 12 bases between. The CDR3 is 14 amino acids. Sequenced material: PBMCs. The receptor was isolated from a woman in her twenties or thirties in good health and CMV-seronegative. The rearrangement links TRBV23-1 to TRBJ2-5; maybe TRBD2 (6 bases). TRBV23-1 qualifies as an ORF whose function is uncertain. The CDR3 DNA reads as TGCGCCAGCAGTCGAGTTTGGGGGGAAGAGACCCAGTACTTC. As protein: CASSRVWGEETQYF.